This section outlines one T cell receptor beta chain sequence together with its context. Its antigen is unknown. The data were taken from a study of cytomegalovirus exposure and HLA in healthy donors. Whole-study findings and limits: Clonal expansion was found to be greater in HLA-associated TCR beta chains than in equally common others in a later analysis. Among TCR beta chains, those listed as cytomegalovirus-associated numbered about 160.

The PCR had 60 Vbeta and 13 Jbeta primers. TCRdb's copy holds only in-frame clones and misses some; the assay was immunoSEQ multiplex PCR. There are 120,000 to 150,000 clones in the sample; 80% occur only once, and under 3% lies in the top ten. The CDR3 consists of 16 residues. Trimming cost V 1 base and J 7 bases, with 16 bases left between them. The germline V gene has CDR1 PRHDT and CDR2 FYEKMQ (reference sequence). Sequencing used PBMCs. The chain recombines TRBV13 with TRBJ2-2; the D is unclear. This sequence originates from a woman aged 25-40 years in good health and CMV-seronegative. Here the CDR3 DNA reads TGTGCCAGCAGCTTAGAAGTTCAGGCTCGTGTCGGGGAGCTGTTTTTT. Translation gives CASSLEVQARVGELFF.